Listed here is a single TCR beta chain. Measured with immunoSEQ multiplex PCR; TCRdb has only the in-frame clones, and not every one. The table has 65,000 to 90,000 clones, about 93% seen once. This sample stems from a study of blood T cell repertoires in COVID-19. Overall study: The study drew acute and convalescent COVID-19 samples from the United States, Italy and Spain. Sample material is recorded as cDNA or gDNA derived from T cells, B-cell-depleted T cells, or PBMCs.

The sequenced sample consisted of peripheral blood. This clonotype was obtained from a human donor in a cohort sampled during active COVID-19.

CDR3 loop: CASSRGLAGQNTGELFF. CDR3 nucleotide sequence: TGTGCCAGCAGCCGTGGACTAGCGGGGCAGAACACCGGGGAGCTGTTTTTT. The chain has TRBV6-2 or TRBV6-3 and TRBJ2-2, with 12 bases identical to TRBD2. Germline CDR1 is MNHEY and CDR2 is SVGEGT. CDR3 length: 17 residues. The V segment lost 6 bases and the J segment 1 base; nucleotides outside the gene matches: 6.